Listed here is a single T cell receptor (beta chain). No antigen is known for it. The data were taken from a study of beta chain features in type 1 diabetes. Overall study context: Age, gender and cell yields were alike across patients and healthy donors. Study-wide findings and caveats: Shortening that was moderate but significant affected the TCRB CDR3s of Type 1 diabetes patients in all four CD4+ subsets. Among patients, naive, central memory and Treg TCRB repertoires appeared more similar than among healthy donors. Small HLA sub-analyses could not settle whether HLA shapes TCRB rearrangement.

The V and J ends lost 4 bases and 4 bases respectively, with 14 bases between them. Germline values: CDR1 SQVTM, CDR2 ANQGSEA. The CDR3 has 14 amino acids. Expressed TCRB transcripts were sequenced after all isolated RNA was converted to cDNA. Libraries were prepared by immunoSEQ multiplex PCR; TCRdb keeps only in-frame clonotypes and omits some of them. This table holds 900,000 or so clones, about a sixth found once. The clonotype was recovered from a woman aged 18-35 years in good health. Sequenced: naive CD4+ T cells from blood. The genes are TRBV29-1 and TRBJ2-1; tentative D call: TRBD2 (6 bases). CDR3 nucleotide sequence: TGCAGCGTTGGGTGGCGGGACGAGTACAATGAGCAGTTCTTC. This encodes CSVGWRDEYNEQFF.